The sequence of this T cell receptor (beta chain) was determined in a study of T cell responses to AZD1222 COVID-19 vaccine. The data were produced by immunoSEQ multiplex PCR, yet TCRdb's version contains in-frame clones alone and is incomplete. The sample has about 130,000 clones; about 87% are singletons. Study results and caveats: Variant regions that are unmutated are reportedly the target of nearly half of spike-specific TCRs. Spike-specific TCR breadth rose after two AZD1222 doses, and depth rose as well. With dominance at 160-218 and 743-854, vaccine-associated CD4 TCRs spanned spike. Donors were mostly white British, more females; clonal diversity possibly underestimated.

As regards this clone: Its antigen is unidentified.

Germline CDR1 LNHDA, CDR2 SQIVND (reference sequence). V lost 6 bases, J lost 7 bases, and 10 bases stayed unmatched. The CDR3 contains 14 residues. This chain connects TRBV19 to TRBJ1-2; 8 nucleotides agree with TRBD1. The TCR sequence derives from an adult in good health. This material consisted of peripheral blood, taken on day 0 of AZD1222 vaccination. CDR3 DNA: TGTGCCAGTAGCGCGACAGGGGAAGTTTCTGGCTACACCTTC. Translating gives CASSATGEVSGYTF.